These 9 T cell receptor beta chains share one sample of origin, sequenced in a study of blood T cell repertoires in COVID-19. Sequencing used immunoSEQ multiplex PCR; TCRdb keeps in-frame clones, though not all of them. The sample records over 250,000 clones, approximately 88% being singletons. Sequenced material: PBMCs or T cells enriched from blood (not recorded which). These receptors were collected from a young woman who had recovered from COVID-19.

The rearrangement joins TRBV7-2 to TRBJ1-5; 7 bases fit TRBD1. CDR1 is SGHTA, CDR2 FQGNSA, per germline. J lost 0 bases, V lost 5 bases, and 13 bases had no gene match. This CDR3 has 18 amino acids. In DNA form, the CDR3 reads TGTGCCAGCAGCCCTCAGGCAGGGGGATCGGTTAGCAATCAGCCCCAGCATTTT. Translation gives CASSPQAGGSVSNQPQHF.

This clone came up once. The chain joins TRBV5-1 to TRBJ2-7; TRBD1 matches at 7 bases. This CDR3 has 14 residues. V trimming: 4 bases; J trimming: 3 bases; junction bases outside the gene matches: 7. From germline, CDR1 is SGHRS and CDR2 YFSETQ. CDR3 loop: CASSPGTVDYEQYF. CDR3 sequence (DNA): TGCGCCAGCAGCCCCGGGACAGTGGACTACGAGCAGTACTTC.

This chain links TRBV27 with TRBJ2-7; possibly TRBD1 for D (6 bases). This CDR3 contains 14 residues. Germline V gives CDR1 MNHEY, CDR2 SMNVEV (reference sequence). The V gene lost 2 bases and the J gene lost 6 bases, with 14 bases spanning the gap. CDR3 region: CASSLGGALGEQYF. CDR3 DNA: TGTGCCAGCAGTTTAGGGGGCGCCTTGGGCGAGCAGTACTTC.

The V and J genes are TRBV14 and TRBJ1-6, with a tentative D call TRBD1 (6 bases). The germline gives CDR1 SGHDN, CDR2 FVKESK. This CDR3 has 15 residues. Trimming removed 2 bases from V and 8 bases from J, with 13 bases in between. The CDR3 loop is CASSQFWTVDSPLHF. The CDR3 DNA reads as TGTGCCAGCAGCCAATTTTGGACAGTTGATTCACCCCTCCACTTT. Full variable domain (rest looked up from reference TRBV14 and TRBJ1-6): EAGVTQFPSHSVIEKGQTVTLRCDPISGHDNLYWYRRVMGKEIKFLLHFVKESKQDESGMPNNRFLAERTGGTYSTLKVQPAELEDSGVYFCASSQFWTVDSPLHFGNGTRLTVT.

This chain uses TRBV12-3 or TRBV12-4 with TRBJ2-7; D might be TRBD2 (6 bases). The V gene lost 0 bases and the J gene lost 9 bases, with 9 bases spanning the gap. The CDR3 spans 12 residues. The CDR3 sequence is CASSLAQGLQYF. The DNA for the CDR3 is TGTGCCAGCAGTTTAGCCCAGGGACTGCAGTACTTC.

The V call is TRBV19, the J call TRBJ1-4, with TRBD1 matching over 7 bases. The ends lost 6 bases at V and 11 bases at J; junction bases unmatched: 9. This CDR3 contains 13 residues. In germline, CDR1 is LNHDA, CDR2 SQIVND (reference sequence). The CDR3 DNA is TGTGCCAGTAGCCCTACCGGGACAGATAAACTGTTTTTT. Amino acid sequence: CASSPTGTDKLFF.

This chain connects TRBV19 to TRBJ2-7, with 9 bases fitting TRBD1. Germline V CDR1 and CDR2: LNHDA, SQIVND (reference sequence). V shed 1 base, J shed 1 base, and the junction held 2 bases outside the gene matches. The CDR3 covers 15 residues. The CDR3 DNA follows: TGTGCCAGTAGTATAGTTGGGACAGGGTCCTACGAGCAGTACTTC. Its protein is CASSIVGTGSYEQYF.

This sequence joins TRBV21-1 and TRBJ2-2; TRBD2, the table's D call, lacks a check against the DNA. TRBV21-1 is termed a pseudogene. This CDR3 region has 19 residues. CDR3 in DNA: TGTGCCAGCAGCAAAGGTCGTCGGTTCCTGTTCGCGAACACCGGGGAGCTGTTTTTT. Protein: CASSKGRRFLFANTGELFF.

The chain employs TRBV5-6 and TRBJ2-3; TRBD2 is a possible D gene (5 bases). Trimming cost V 3 bases and J 1 base, with 9 bases left between them. The V gene's germline CDR1 is SGHDT and CDR2 YYEEEE. This CDR3 is built from 14 residues. CDR3: CASSSGLRTDTQYF. The CDR3 nucleotides read TGTGCCAGCAGCTCAGGACTTCGCACAGATACGCAGTATTTT.